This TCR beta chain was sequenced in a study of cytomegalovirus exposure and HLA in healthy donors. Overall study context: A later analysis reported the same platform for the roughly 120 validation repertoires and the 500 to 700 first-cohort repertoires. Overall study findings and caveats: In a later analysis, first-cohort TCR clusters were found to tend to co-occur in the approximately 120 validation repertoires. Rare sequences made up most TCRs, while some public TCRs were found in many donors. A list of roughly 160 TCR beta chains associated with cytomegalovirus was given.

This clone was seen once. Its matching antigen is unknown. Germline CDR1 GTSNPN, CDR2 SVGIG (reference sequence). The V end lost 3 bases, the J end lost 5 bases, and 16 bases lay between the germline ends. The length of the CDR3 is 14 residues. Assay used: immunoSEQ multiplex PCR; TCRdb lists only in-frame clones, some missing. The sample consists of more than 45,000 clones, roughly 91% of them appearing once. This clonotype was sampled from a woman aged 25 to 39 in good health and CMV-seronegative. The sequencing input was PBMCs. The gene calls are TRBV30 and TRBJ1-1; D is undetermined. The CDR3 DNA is TGTGCCTGGAGCCCGAGACCCTCCGGGACTGAAGCTTTCTTT. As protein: CAWSPRPSGTEAFF.